This T cell receptor beta chain is from a study of regulatory dendritic cells for organ transplantation. Germline V gene data show CDR1 as LNHDA and CDR2 as SQIVND (reference sequence). The CDR3 has 15 amino acids. Trimming removed 2 bases from V and 4 bases from J, with 11 bases in between. The repertoire was sequenced with immunoSEQ multiplex PCR; TCRdb's copy has only in-frame clones and lacks some. The top ten clones hold roughly 0.4% of a sample with under 35,000 clones, 82% of them seen once. The rearrangement links TRBV19 to TRBJ2-2; D might be TRBD1 (7 bases). Source material: naive CD8+ T cells from blood. Subset specified: CD45RA+ naive T cells. This clonotype was sampled from a human donor in good health. CDR3 nucleotides: TGTGCCAGTAGTATACGACAGGGAGGCACCGGGGAGCTGTTTTTT. Residues: CASSIRQGGTGELFF. Using reference TRBV19 and TRBJ2-2 for the parts outside the CDR3, the full variable domain is DGGITQSPKYLFRKEGQNVTLSCEQNLNHDAMYWYRQDPGQGLRLIYYSQIVNDFQKGDIAEGYSVSREKKESFPLTVTSAQKNPTAFYLCASSIRQGGTGELFFGEGSRLTVL.